The TCR beta chain under discussion was sequenced for a study of T cells in Graves' hyperthyroidism and ophthalmopathy. TCR beta CDR3 region amplification was performed from RNA transcripts. When the TCR CDR3 underwent first-round RT-PCR, the HTBI primer set was used. In TCRdb, the multiplex PCR reads were re-called with MiXCR into one record per CDR3 protein. The profile covers 800,000 or so distinct CDR3 sequences, with over 35% appearing a single time and over 8% taken by the ten largest. This clonotype appeared many times. V dropped 4 bases and J dropped 2; count of bases not matched to a gene: 5. Germline values: CDR1 SEHNR, CDR2 FQNEAQ (reference sequence). CDR3 length: 14 residues.

The chain is built from TRBV7-9 and TRBJ2-7, with 7 bases matching TRBD1. This clonotype originated in a man between 18 and 29 years old with Graves' hyperthyroidism. Sequences were obtained from blood. The CDR3 loop reads CASSSPDRPYEQYF. The CDR3 region has the DNA TGTGCCAGCAGCTCCCCGGACAGGCCCTACGAGCAGTACTTC.